The rows below give T cell receptor beta chains drawn from one sample of a study of chemoradiotherapy in HPV16-positive cancers. Profiled with immunoSEQ multiplex PCR; TCRdb holds only in-frame clones, not every one. The data hold 15,000 to 20,000 clones, with approximately 89% observed a single time. Sequenced material: blood, taken from a patient who underwent chemoradiotherapy. These receptors came from a human donor with HPV-associated anogenital cancer. Each CDR3 is given with its conserved first and last residue. The D gene is left open where the match is weak. Clone size is stated in some rows and not others, as once, few, many or a class when expanded.

D: .
size: .
V: TRBV5-4
J: TRBJ1-2
DNA: TGTGCCAGCAGCTTCAACAGGGCAACAAGATATGGCTACACCTTC
CDR3: CASSFNRATRYGYTF

D: TRBD2
size: .
V: TRBV7-2
J: TRBJ2-7
DNA: TGTGCCAGCAGTTGGAGCGGGGAGAGCTCCTACGAGCAGTACTTC
CDR3: CASSWSGESSYEQYF

D: .
size: .
V: TRBV7-9
J: TRBJ2-1
DNA: TGTGCCAGCAGCTTAACGGGAGCTTACAATGAGCAGTTCTTC
CDR3: CASSLTGAYNEQFF

D: .
size: .
V: TRBV19
J: TRBJ2-3
DNA: TGTGCCAGTAGTATAGGCGGTAGCACAGATACGCAGTATTTT
CDR3: CASSIGGSTDTQYF

D: TRBD2
size: .
V: TRBV9
J: TRBJ2-1
DNA: TGTGCCAGCAGCGTAGGGCGGGAGGTCCCCTACAATGAGCAGTTCTTC
CDR3: CASSVGREVPYNEQFF

D: .
size: once
V: TRBV28
J: TRBJ2-5
DNA: TGTGCCAGCAGTTTGCGGGGACGAGAGACCCAGTACTTC
CDR3: CASSLRGRETQYF

D: .
size: .
V: TRBV11-2
J: TRBJ1-1
DNA: TGTGCCAGCAAAAACAGAAGAAAGGGCACTGAAGCTTTCTTT
CDR3: CASKNRRKGTEAFF

D: TRBD2
size: few
V: TRBV7-2
J: TRBJ2-1
DNA: TGTGCCAGCAGAACCCCGGGACTAGCGCCGAACAATGAGCAGTTCTTC
CDR3: CASRTPGLAPNNEQFF

D: TRBD2
size: once
V: TRBV28
J: TRBJ2-1
DNA: TGTGCCAGCAGGGGGTGGGTAGCGGGAGTTAATGAGCAGTTCTTC
CDR3: CASRGWVAGVNEQFF

D: .
size: .
V: TRBV4-1
J: TRBJ1-2
DNA: TGCGCCAGCAGCCAAGACAGGATGGATGGGGGCTACACCTTC
CDR3: CASSQDRMDGGYTF

D: .
size: .
V: TRBV2
J: TRBJ2-7
DNA: TGTGCCAGCAGTGAAGACATAGTGGGGTACGAGCAGTACTTC
CDR3: CASSEDIVGYEQYF

D: TRBD2
size: .
V: TRBV6-1
J: TRBJ2-7
DNA: TGTGCCAGCATGCGGACTAGCGGTTCCTACGAGCAGTACTTC
CDR3: CASMRTSGSYEQYF

D: .
size: .
V: TRBV6-1
J: TRBJ1-6
DNA: TGTGCCAGCAGTGAAATTTTGGCAGCGCTCTATAATTCACCCCTCCACTTT
CDR3: CASSEILAALYNSPLHF

D: .
size: .
V: TRBV12-5
J: TRBJ1-5
DNA: TGTGCTAGTGGTTCTTCAGGGAATCAGCCCCAGCATTTT
CDR3: CASGSSGNQPQHF

D: .
size: .
V: TRBV9
J: TRBJ2-5
DNA: TGTGCCAGCAGCGAAATGGCCGACGCGGAGACCCAGTACTTC
CDR3: CASSEMADAETQYF

D: .
size: once
V: TRBV25-1
J: TRBJ1-1
DNA: TGTGCCAGCAGTGAATACTTTGTGTCAGAGACGAACACTGAAGCTTTCTTT
CDR3: CASSEYFVSETNTEAFF

D: TRBD2
size: .
V: TRBV5-4
J: TRBJ2-5
DNA: TGTGCCAGCAGCCCGGAGGTGGGAGGGCAAGAGACCCAGTACTTC
CDR3: CASSPEVGGQETQYF

D: TRBD1
size: .
V: TRBV5-4
J: TRBJ1-1
DNA: TGTGCCACTCGACAGGGGGGGCTTGGGGACACTGAAGCTTTCTTT
CDR3: CATRQGGLGDTEAFF

D: .
size: .
V: TRBV19
J: TRBJ1-1
DNA: TGTGCCAGTAGTATAGGATTCAACACTGAAGCTTTCTTT
CDR3: CASSIGFNTEAFF

D: .
size: .
V: TRBV5-4
J: TRBJ2-3
DNA: TGTGCCAGCAGCGCCCGGGCGACAGATACGCAGTATTTT
CDR3: CASSARATDTQYF

D: TRBD1
size: .
V: TRBV27
J: TRBJ1-1
DNA: TGTGCCAGCAGCCAGGGGACAGCGAACACTGAAGCTTTCTTT
CDR3: CASSQGTANTEAFF

D: .
size: .
V: TRBV5-1
J: TRBJ2-7
DNA: TGCGCCAGCAGCTTTGGGACGGTTACCTACGAGCAGTACTTC
CDR3: CASSFGTVTYEQYF

D: .
size: .
V: TRBV6-5
J: TRBJ1-2
DNA: TGTGCCAGCAGCCAAACGGAGGGTGGAATCCATGGCTACACCTTC
CDR3: CASSQTEGGIHGYTF

D: TRBD1
size: .
V: TRBV5-1
J: TRBJ1-1
DNA: TGCGCCAGCAGCTCTGGCAGGGGGCTTGTGAGCACTGAAGCTTTCTTT
CDR3: CASSSGRGLVSTEAFF

D: .
size: .
V: TRBV6-1
J: TRBJ2-3
DNA: TGTGCCAGCACACCCCCTGGAGGGACAGATACGCAGTATTTT
CDR3: CASTPPGGTDTQYF

D: TRBD1
size: .
V: TRBV5-4
J: TRBJ1-1
DNA: TGTGCCAGCAGCCGACAGGGGTGGAGTGTTGACACTGAAGCTTTCTTT
CDR3: CASSRQGWSVDTEAFF

D: .
size: .
V: TRBV6-5
J: TRBJ1-1
DNA: TGTGTTTGCAGCGGGGGTAGGGGAACTTTCTTT
CDR3: CVCSGGRGTFF

D: .
size: .
V: TRBV2
J: TRBJ2-7
DNA: TGTGCCAGCAGGACCGGGGACTTCCCCTACGAGCAGTACTTC
CDR3: CASRTGDFPYEQYF

D: .
size: .
V: TRBV5-1
J: TRBJ2-4
DNA: TGCGCCAGCAGCCCCGGACAGCTCAAAAACATTCAGTACTTC
CDR3: CASSPGQLKNIQYF

D: .
size: .
V: TRBV12-1
J: TRBJ2-2
DNA: TGTGCCAGCAGCTTTCCACCCAACACCGGGGAGCTGTTTTTT
CDR3: CASSFPPNTGELFF

D: TRBD2
size: .
V: TRBV7-9
J: TRBJ2-3
DNA: TGTGCCAGCAGCCACCCTTCCCTAGCGGCCACAGATACGCAGTATTTT
CDR3: CASSHPSLAATDTQYF

D: TRBD1
size: .
V: TRBV5-1
J: TRBJ1-1
DNA: TGCGCCAGCAGCAAGGACAGGGCCCCAGGGGACACTGAAGCTTTCTTT
CDR3: CASSKDRAPGDTEAFF

D: TRBD1
size: .
V: TRBV27
J: TRBJ1-5
DNA: TGTGCCAGCAGTTTTGACAGGGATGTTGGTTGGCCCCAGCATTTT
CDR3: CASSFDRDVGWPQHF